The T cell receptor (beta chain) described here comes from a study of T cell responses to AZD1222 COVID-19 vaccine. At the level of the study: Timing groups of about 4 and about 12 weeks for second doses were pooled. Whole-study results and caveats: Spike-specific TCR breadth and depth grew following two AZD1222 doses. Donors in the cohort were predominantly white British and more often female, and clonal diversity was possibly underestimated. Distributed over spike, vaccine-associated CD4 TCRs predominated at 160-218 and 743-854.

Comments on this clone: The antigen remains undetermined.

The CDR3 totals 17 residues. Trimming at V came to 1 base and at J to 5 bases, leaving 12 bases not matched to a gene. The germline V gene has CDR1 LNHDA and CDR2 SQIVND (reference sequence). Clones were sequenced by immunoSEQ multiplex PCR, and TCRdb holds only the in-frame ones, with some missing. The sample consists of over 45,000 clones, roughly 88% of them appearing once. This chain uses TRBV19 with TRBJ2-3, with TRBD2 matching over 7 bases. The sample here was peripheral blood, taken on day 0 of AZD1222 vaccination. The sequence was collected from an adult in good health. The CDR3 DNA reads as TGTGCCAGTAGTATAGGGGGGGGACTCTTACCCCAAGATACGCAGTATTTT. Its protein product is CASSIGGGLLPQDTQYF.